This T cell receptor (beta chain) was recorded in a study of CD8 T cells in Susac syndrome. TCR beta sequences were obtained from blood CD8+ and CD4+ T cells. In contrast to the negatively isolated CD8+ and CD4+ T cells, TEMRA cells were FACS-enriched. RNA in amounts of about 0.5 to 1 ug was reverse transcribed with random hexamers. Amplification of TCR beta CDR3 was carried out by immunoSEQ multiplex PCR, which covered 54 Vbeta and 13 Jbeta segments. TCRdb reprocessed the immunoSEQ multiplex PCR reads via MiXCR and lists one record per CDR3 protein. The sample carries 90,000 to 150,000 distinct CDR3 sequences, around 90% recorded once. Study results and caveats: The number of individuals included in the study's TCR sequencing and HLA analysis was acknowledged as relatively small.

Comments on this clonotype: Its antigen is unknown.

This receptor was identified in a human donor in good health. The specimen was CD4+ T cells from PBMCs.

This chain's CDR3 is CASSLRSSTGELFF. In DNA form, the CDR3 reads TGTGCCAGCAGCTTGAGGAGCAGCACCGGGGAGCTGTTTTTT. This rearrangement joins TRBV5-8 to TRBJ2-2; no clear D. V lost 1 base and J lost 4, with 8 bases in between. The CDR3 contains 14 residues. Per germline, CDR1 SGHTS and CDR2 YDEGEE.